This T cell receptor (beta chain) was recorded in a study of cytomegalovirus exposure and HLA in healthy donors. Study observations and caveats: Productive rates of about 90% or about 30% were seen for most TCR beta V segments in an earlier analysis. Later work found that TCR association rates differed between HLA loci; DRB1 had the most and HLA-C the fewest.

The PCR was carried out with 60 Vbeta primers and 13 Jbeta primers. Clones were sequenced by immunoSEQ multiplex PCR, and TCRdb holds only the in-frame ones, with some missing. The sample comprises under 150,000 clones, under 90% of which are singletons, and 2.5% rests with the top ten. A note on this clone: Antigen unknown.

The CDR3 runs 16 residues. CDR1 and CDR2 (germline): LNHNV, YYDKDF (reference sequence). J lost 7 bases, V lost 1 base, and 11 bases had no gene match. This clonotype was obtained from a boy aged 2 to 9 in good health and CMV-seronegative. V usage is TRBV15 and J usage is TRBJ2-5; 8 bases map to TRBD2. Material: PBMCs. DNA for the CDR3: TGTGCCACCAGCAGAGTGAGTCGGGGGGGACGAGGGACCCAGTACTTC. This gives the protein CATSRVSRGGRGTQYF. The whole variable domain, filled in from reference TRBV15 and TRBJ2-5, reads DAMVIQNPRYQVTQFGKPVTLSCSQTLNHNVMYWYQQKSSQAPKLLFHYYDKDFNNEADTPDNFQSRRPNTSFCFLDIRSPGLGDTAMYLCATSRVSRGGRGTQYFGPGTRLLVL.